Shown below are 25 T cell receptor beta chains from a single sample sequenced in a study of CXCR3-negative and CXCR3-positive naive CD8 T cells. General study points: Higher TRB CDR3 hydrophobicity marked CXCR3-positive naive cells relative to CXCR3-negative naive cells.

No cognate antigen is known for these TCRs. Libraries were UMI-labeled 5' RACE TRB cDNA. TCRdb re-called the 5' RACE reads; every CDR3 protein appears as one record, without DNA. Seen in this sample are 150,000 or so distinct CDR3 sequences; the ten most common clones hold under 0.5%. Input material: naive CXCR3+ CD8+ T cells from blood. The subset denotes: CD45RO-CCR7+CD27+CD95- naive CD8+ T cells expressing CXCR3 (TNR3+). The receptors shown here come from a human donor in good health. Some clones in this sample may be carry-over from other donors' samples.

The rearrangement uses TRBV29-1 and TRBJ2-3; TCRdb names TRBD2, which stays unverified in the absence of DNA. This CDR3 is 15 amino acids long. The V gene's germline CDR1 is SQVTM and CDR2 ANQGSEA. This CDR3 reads CSVEDPPSDTDTQYF.

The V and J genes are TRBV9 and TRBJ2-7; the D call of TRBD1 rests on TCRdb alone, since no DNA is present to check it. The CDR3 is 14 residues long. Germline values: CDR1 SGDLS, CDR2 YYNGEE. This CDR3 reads CASSPGQGTHEQYF.

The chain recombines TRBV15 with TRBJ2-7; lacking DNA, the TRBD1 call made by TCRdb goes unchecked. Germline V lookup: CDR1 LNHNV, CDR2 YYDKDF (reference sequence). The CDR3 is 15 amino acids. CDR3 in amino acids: CATSSEQGVRYEQYF. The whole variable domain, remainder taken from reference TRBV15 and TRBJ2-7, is DAMVIQNPRYQVTQFGKPVTLSCSQTLNHNVMYWYQQKSSQAPKLLFHYYDKDFNNEADTPDNFQSRRPNTSFCFLDIRSPGLGDTAMYLCATSSEQGVRYEQYFGPGTRLTVT.

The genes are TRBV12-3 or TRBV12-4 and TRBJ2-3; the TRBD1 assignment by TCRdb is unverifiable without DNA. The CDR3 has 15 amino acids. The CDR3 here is CASSFRAGDTDTQYF.

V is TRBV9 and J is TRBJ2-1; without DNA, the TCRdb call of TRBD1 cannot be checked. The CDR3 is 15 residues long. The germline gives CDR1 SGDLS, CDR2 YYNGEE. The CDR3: CASSVVGSPDNEQFF.

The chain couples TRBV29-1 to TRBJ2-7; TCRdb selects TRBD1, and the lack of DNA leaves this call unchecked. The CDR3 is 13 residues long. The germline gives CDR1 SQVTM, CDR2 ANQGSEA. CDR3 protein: CSVVGQSIYEQYF.

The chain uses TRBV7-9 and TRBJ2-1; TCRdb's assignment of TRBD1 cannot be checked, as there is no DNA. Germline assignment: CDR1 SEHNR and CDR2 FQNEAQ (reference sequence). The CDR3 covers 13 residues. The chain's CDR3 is CASSQQGENEQFF.

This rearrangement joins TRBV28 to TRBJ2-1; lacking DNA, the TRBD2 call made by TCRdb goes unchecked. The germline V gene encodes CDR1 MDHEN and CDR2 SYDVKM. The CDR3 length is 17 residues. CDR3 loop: CASSLGLAGGLHNEQFF.

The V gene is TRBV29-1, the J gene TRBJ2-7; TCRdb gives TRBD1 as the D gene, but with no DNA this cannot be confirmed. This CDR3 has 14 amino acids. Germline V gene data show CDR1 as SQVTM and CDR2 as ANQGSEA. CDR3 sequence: CSVRKGTGGAQQYF.

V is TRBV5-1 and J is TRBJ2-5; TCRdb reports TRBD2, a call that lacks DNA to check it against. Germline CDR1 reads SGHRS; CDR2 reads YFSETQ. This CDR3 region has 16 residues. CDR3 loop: CASTMTSGGQGETQYF.

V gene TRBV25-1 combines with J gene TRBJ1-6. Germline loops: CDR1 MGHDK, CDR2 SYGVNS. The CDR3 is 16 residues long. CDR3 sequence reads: CASTGRGAGYNSPLHF. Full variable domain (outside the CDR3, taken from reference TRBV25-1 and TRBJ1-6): EADIYQTPRYLVIGTGKKITLECSQTMGHDKMYWYQQDPGMELHLIHYSYGVNSTEKGDLSSESTVSRIRTEHFPLTLESARPSHTSQYLCASTGRGAGYNSPLHFGNGTRLTVT.

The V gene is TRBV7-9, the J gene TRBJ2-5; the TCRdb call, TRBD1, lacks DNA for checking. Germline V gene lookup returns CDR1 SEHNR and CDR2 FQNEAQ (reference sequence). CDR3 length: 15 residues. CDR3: CASSSWTGGQETQYF.

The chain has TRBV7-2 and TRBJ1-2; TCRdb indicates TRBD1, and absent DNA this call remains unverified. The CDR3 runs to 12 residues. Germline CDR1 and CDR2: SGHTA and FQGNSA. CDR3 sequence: CASSHDRVGYTF. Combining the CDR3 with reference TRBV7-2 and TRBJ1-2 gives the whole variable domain GAGVSQSPSNKVTEKGKDVELRCDPISGHTALYWYRQSLGQGLEFLIYFQGNSAPDKSGLPSDRFSAERTGGSVSTLTIQRTQQEDSAVYLCASSHDRVGYTFGSGTRLTVV.

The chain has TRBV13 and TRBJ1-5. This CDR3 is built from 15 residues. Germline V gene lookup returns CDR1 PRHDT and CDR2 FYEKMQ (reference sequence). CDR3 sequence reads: CASSLRGSSNQPQHF.

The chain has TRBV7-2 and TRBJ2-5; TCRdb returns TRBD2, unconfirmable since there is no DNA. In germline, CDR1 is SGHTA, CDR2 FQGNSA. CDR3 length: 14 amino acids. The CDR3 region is CASTPTSGAETQYF.

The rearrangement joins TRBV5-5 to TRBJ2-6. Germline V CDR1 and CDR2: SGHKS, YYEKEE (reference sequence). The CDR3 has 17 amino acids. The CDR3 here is CASSLWVEVTGANVLTF.

CDR3: CASSYSPAGSSYEQYF. The rearrangement links TRBV6-6 to TRBJ2-7. This CDR3 is 16 amino acids long. The germline V gene has CDR1 MNHNY and CDR2 SVGAGI (reference sequence).

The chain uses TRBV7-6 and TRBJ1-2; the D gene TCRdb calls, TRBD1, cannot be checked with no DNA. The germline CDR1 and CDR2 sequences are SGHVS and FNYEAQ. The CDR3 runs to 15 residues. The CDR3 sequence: CASSHSRTGALGYTF.

CDR3 amino acids: CASSVGTNYNEQFF. The chain joins TRBV9 to TRBJ2-1; as DNA is missing, the TRBD2 call by TCRdb cannot be tested. The CDR3 extends over 14 amino acids. CDR1 is SGDLS and CDR2 is YYNGEE in the germline V gene.

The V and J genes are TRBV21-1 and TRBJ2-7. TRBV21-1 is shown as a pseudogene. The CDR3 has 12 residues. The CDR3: CASSTDKDEQYF.

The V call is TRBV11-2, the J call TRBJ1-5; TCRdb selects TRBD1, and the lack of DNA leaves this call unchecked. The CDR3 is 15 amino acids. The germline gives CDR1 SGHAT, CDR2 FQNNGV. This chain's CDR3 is CVSSEEQGANQPQHF.

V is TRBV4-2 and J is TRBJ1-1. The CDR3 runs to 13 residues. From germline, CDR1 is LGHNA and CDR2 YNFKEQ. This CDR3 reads CASSRDKNTEAFF.

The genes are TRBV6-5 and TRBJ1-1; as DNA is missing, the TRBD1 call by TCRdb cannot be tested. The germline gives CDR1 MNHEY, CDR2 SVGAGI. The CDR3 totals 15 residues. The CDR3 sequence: CASSFSPGGGTEAFF.

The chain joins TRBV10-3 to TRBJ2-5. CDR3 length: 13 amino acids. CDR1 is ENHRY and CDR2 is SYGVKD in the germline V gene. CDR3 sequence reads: CAISAGFKETQYF.

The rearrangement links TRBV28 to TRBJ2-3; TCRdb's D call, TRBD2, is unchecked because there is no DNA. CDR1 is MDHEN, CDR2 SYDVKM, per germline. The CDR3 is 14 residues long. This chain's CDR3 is CASSYLAKADTQYF.